One and the same sample provided the 26 T cell receptor beta chains below, sequenced in a study of blood T cell repertoires in COVID-19. The method was immunoSEQ multiplex PCR; TCRdb's version includes in-frame clones alone and lacks a portion of them. The sample has some 100,000 clones, 65% to 90% seen once. The specimen sequenced was peripheral blood. These receptors all stem from a woman at least 80 years old with active or convalescent COVID-19.

The V call is TRBV5-4, the J call TRBJ1-1; 7 bases agree with TRBD1. With V trimmed by 2 bases and J by 6 bases, 7 bases remained unmatched. This CDR3 is 14 amino acids long. Per germline, CDR1 SGHNT and CDR2 YYREEE (reference sequence). CDR3 in amino acids: CASSFTGVVAEAFF. CDR3 nucleotide sequence: TGTGCCAGCAGCTTTACAGGGGTTGTGGCTGAAGCTTTCTTT.

This clone was seen a handful of times. The genes are TRBV12-3 or TRBV12-4 and TRBJ1-1; 7 bases are shared with TRBD1. V trimming: 8 bases; J trimming: 3 bases; junction bases outside the gene matches: 6. This CDR3 has 13 amino acids. The CDR3 sequence: CASRNRGDTEAFF. CDR3 coding DNA: TGTGCCAGCCGAAACAGGGGCGACACTGAAGCTTTCTTT.

The V and J genes are TRBV12-3 or TRBV12-4 and TRBJ1-5; D uncertain. Trimming shortened V by 0 bases and J by 6 bases, and 6 bases separated the two germline ends. The length of the CDR3 is 13 residues. The CDR3 DNA sequence: TGTGCCAGCAGTTTAGCGCTCGGTCAGCCCCAGCATTTT. Amino acid sequence: CASSLALGQPQHF.

The chain recombines TRBV6-4 with TRBJ2-1; possible D gene TRBD2, 6 bases. Germline CDR1 reads MRHNA; CDR2 reads SNTAGT. The V and J ends lost 2 bases and 4 bases respectively, with 15 bases between them. The CDR3 is made up of 16 amino acids. The CDR3 protein is CASSDARTIRYNEQFF. Written as DNA, the CDR3 is TGTGCCAGCAGTGACGCAAGGACTATTAGATACAATGAGCAGTTCTTC.

This clone was seen more than once but under ten times. The chain recombines TRBV28 with TRBJ1-5; no firm D call. V was cut by 2 bases and J by 2 bases, with 7 bases left in between. Germline V gene sequence: CDR1 MDHEN, CDR2 SYDVKM. The CDR3 covers 14 residues. This CDR3 reads CASSLTAGNQPQHF. The DNA for the CDR3 is TGTGCCAGCAGTTTAACGGCGGGCAATCAGCCCCAGCATTTT. The full variable domain, in which reference TRBV28 and TRBJ1-5 provide the parts outside the CDR3, is DVKVTQSSRYLVKRTGEKVFLECVQDMDHENMFWYRQDPGLGLRLIYFSYDVKMKEKGDIPEGYSVSREKKERFSLILESASTNQTSMYLCASSLTAGNQPQHFGDGTRLSIL.

The V call is TRBV3-1 (or the pseudogene TRBV3-2), the J call TRBJ2-5; maybe TRBD2 (5 bases). Trimming pared 0 bases from V and 3 bases from J, leaving 14 bases between. CDR3 length equals 16 residues. CDR1 is LGHDT and CDR2 is YNNKEL in the germline V gene (reference sequence). The CDR3 sequence: CASSQDLVRGKETQYF. The CDR3 bases are TGTGCCAGCAGCCAAGATCTTGTGCGAGGGAAAGAGACCCAGTACTTC.

The chain uses TRBV28 and TRBJ2-7, with a weak D call TRBD2 (6 bases). V dropped 6 bases and J dropped 0 bases, with 15 bases sitting between them. Germline loops: CDR1 MDHEN, CDR2 SYDVKM. The length of the CDR3 is 15 residues. The CDR3 DNA reads as TGTGCCAGCAGGCCCGGGGGTCCCCCCTCCTACGAGCAGTACTTC. This encodes CASRPGGPPSYEQYF.

V usage is TRBV1 and J usage is TRBJ2-1; the tabulated D call, TRBD2, remains unverified against the DNA. TRBV1 is listed as a pseudogene. The CDR3 loop spans 18 amino acids. CDR3 DNA: TGCACCAGCAGCCAAGATGGGCTAGCGGGACCCCCCTACAATGAGCAGTTCTTC. Protein: CTSSQDGLAGPPYNEQFF.

The V call is TRBV7-2, the J call TRBJ2-7; TRBD2 aligns across 8 bases. V shed 0 bases and J 0 bases; nucleotides not matched to a gene: 1. CDR1 is SGHTA and CDR2 is FQGNSA in the germline V gene. This CDR3 is built from 15 residues. The CDR3 sequence is CASSLASGNSYEQYF. The DNA of the CDR3 is TGTGCCAGCAGCTTAGCTAGCGGGAACTCCTACGAGCAGTACTTC.

This clone was recorded once. The chain joins TRBV25-1 to TRBJ2-7; 12 bases line up with TRBD1. CDR3 length: 15 residues. The V and J ends lost 4 bases and 8 bases, in that order; junction bases with no gene match: 9. CDR1 MGHDK and CDR2 SYGVNS come from the germline V gene. In DNA, the CDR3 is TGTGCCAGCAGTGGGGGGACAGGGGGCGATCCAAAGCAGTACTTC. Translating it yields CASSGGTGGDPKQYF.

The genes are TRBV19 and TRBJ2-6; 8 nucleotides agree with TRBD1. The length of the CDR3 is 17 residues. The trim removed 5 bases at V and 0 bases at J, leaving 6 bases unmatched. The V gene's germline CDR1 is LNHDA and CDR2 SQIVND (reference sequence). The CDR3 nucleotides are TGTGCCAGTAGTGGGGGACAGGATAGCTCTGGGGCCAACGTCCTGACTTTC. Protein: CASSGGQDSSGANVLTF.

The rearrangement links TRBV3-1 (or the pseudogene TRBV3-2) to TRBJ2-5; no reliable D call. CDR1 is LGHDT and CDR2 is YNNKEL in the germline V gene (reference sequence). The CDR3 spans 12 residues. The germline V and J ends were trimmed by 1 base and 6 bases, with 6 bases remaining between them. CDR3 sequence reads: CASSQVQKTQYF. CDR3 bases: TGTGCCAGCAGCCAAGTTCAAAAGACCCAGTACTTC.

The chain employs TRBV11-3 and TRBJ2-2, with 12 bases fitting TRBD2. Germline V CDR1 and CDR2: SGHNT, YENEEA. The V and J ends lost 1 base and 6 bases, in that order; junction bases with no gene match: 9. The CDR3 runs to 18 residues. The CDR3 DNA sequence: TGTGCCAGCAGCTTAGGGTTACTAGCGGGAGGAGTCGCCGGGGAGCTGTTTTTT. As protein: CASSLGLLAGGVAGELFF.

V and J are TRBV5-1 and TRBJ2-2; 15 bases align to TRBD2. CDR1 is SGHRS and CDR2 is YFSETQ in the germline V gene. Losses at the gene ends were 3 bases for V and 3 bases for J; bases not matched to a gene: 3. CDR3 length equals 17 residues. The CDR3 loop reads CASSWTSGRVYTGELFF. Written as DNA, the CDR3 is TGCGCCAGCAGCTGGACTAGCGGGAGGGTGTACACCGGGGAGCTGTTTTTT.

This chain connects TRBV6-2 or TRBV6-3 to TRBJ1-5, with D uncertain. The germline V and J ends were trimmed by 4 bases and 2 bases, with 6 bases remaining between them. CDR1 and CDR2 from the germline V gene are MNHEY and SVGEGT. The length of the CDR3 is 13 residues. The DNA for the CDR3 is TGTGCCAGCAGTTTTTCGGGCAATCAGCCCCAGCATTTT. Encoded protein: CASSFSGNQPQHF.

The chain is built from TRBV9 and TRBJ2-1; TRBD2 aligns across 9 bases. Looked up from germline, CDR1 is SGDLS and CDR2 is YYNGEE. J was trimmed by 12 bases and V by 0 bases; bases with no gene match: 7. The CDR3 length is 14 residues. The CDR3 bases are TGTGCCAGCAGCGTAGGACTAGCGGACATGGGGCAGTTCTTC. Translated, it gives CASSVGLADMGQFF.

The rearrangement uses TRBV13 and TRBJ2-5, with a possible D match to TRBD1 (6 bases). CDR3 length equals 14 residues. V dropped 3 bases and J dropped 4 bases, with 12 bases sitting between them. Germline V gene lookup returns CDR1 PRHDT and CDR2 FYEKMQ (reference sequence). The CDR3 sequence is CASSFNRETETQYF. The CDR3 region has the DNA TGTGCCAGCAGCTTCAACAGGGAAACAGAGACCCAGTACTTC.

V and J are TRBV3-1 (or the pseudogene TRBV3-2) and TRBJ1-2; 7 nucleotides match TRBD1. Germline CDR1 LGHDT, CDR2 YNNKEL (reference sequence). The CDR3 extends over 13 amino acids. V was pared by 3 bases and J by 4 bases, with 2 bases of the junction left unmatched. The CDR3 DNA sequence: TGTGCCAGCAGCCACGGGACAGCCTATGGCTACACCTTC. This codes for CASSHGTAYGYTF.

For this clone: Other DNA variants within this sample encode the same CDR3. The chain uses TRBV6-5 and TRBJ1-2; TRBD1 matches at 8 bases. Unmatched junction bases numbered 1, after V lost 2 bases and J lost 2 bases. This CDR3 comprises 14 residues. Per germline, CDR1 MNHEY and CDR2 SVGAGI. CDR3 DNA sequence: TGTGCCAGCAGTTACGACAGGGGAAACTATGGCTACACCTTC. Its translation: CASSYDRGNYGYTF.

The V call is TRBV18, the J call TRBJ2-7; D not resolved. The germline gives CDR1 KGHSH, CDR2 LQKENI. The CDR3 is made up of 14 amino acids. The V end lost 3 bases, the J end lost 6 bases, and 15 bases lay between the germline ends. CDR3 sequence reads: CASSPDNDPREQYF. CDR3 bases: TGTGCCAGCTCACCCGACAACGACCCTCGCGAGCAGTACTTC.

This chain uses TRBV30 with TRBJ2-1; D remains ambiguous. The V end was cut by 5 bases, the J end by 6 bases, with 14 bases between. This CDR3 is built from 13 residues. Looked up from germline, CDR1 is GTSNPN and CDR2 is SVGIG (reference sequence). CDR3 in DNA: TGTGCCTGGGCCCGGAGTTCCCTCAATGAGCAGTTCTTC. Translation gives CAWARSSLNEQFF.

V and J are TRBV7-2 and TRBJ1-1; D is ambiguous. The CDR3 totals 14 residues. Trimming stripped 1 base from V and 1 base from J, with 7 bases between. Germline V gives CDR1 SGHTA, CDR2 FQGNSA. The CDR3 DNA reads as TGTGCCAGCAGCTTAGTGCCCAGGAACACTGAAGCTTTCTTT. It translates to CASSLVPRNTEAFF.

V usage is TRBV3-1 (or the pseudogene TRBV3-2) and J usage is TRBJ2-6; 8 nucleotides line up with TRBD1. CDR1 is LGHDT and CDR2 is YNNKEL in the germline V gene (reference sequence). There are 18 residues in the CDR3. The junction had 8 bases not matched to a gene; V was cut back by 2 bases and J by 2 bases. The CDR3 nucleotides are TGTGCCAGCAGCCAAAAGACGCAGGGGGCGGCTGGGGCCAACGTCCTGACTTTC. Encoded protein: CASSQKTQGAAGANVLTF.

The genes are TRBV7-3 and TRBJ2-1; no clear D gene. The CDR3 is 15 amino acids. Germline V gene lookup returns CDR1 SGHTA and CDR2 FQGTGA. Trimming left V 2 bases short and J 0 bases short, with 8 bases between. The CDR3 DNA sequence: TGTGCCAGCAGCTTAGTACCGGGCTCCTACAATGAGCAGTTCTTC. As protein: CASSLVPGSYNEQFF.

V is TRBV28 and J is TRBJ1-2; 11 bases are shared with TRBD1. Unmatched junction bases numbered 6, after V lost 4 bases and J lost 8 bases. CDR1 and CDR2 (germline): MDHEN, SYDVKM. The CDR3 has 14 residues. In DNA form, the CDR3 reads TGTGCCAGCAGTTCGTCGGGACAGGGGGGAGGCTACACCTTC. Amino acid sequence: CASSSSGQGGGYTF.

In the case of this clone: A read error may account for a junction end that differs from germline. The chain has TRBV28 and TRBJ2-7; TRBD2 agrees at 13 bases. Germline loops: CDR1 MDHEN, CDR2 SYDVKM. CDR3 size: 13 residues. The CDR3 protein is CASRQGLAGVPNF. DNA for the CDR3: TGTGCCAGCAGGCAAGGACTAGCGGGAGTCCCAAACTTC.